This TCR beta chain is drawn from a study of Graves' ophthalmopathy and Graves' hyperthyroidism. CDR3 regions of TCR beta were amplified from RNA transcripts. HTBI primers served in a first-round RT-PCR, which a second-round multiplex PCR followed. TCRdb independently ran MiXCR on the multiplex PCR reads; one entry per CDR3 protein. The table records some 350,000 distinct CDR3 sequences, about a sixth of them present only once. The CDR3 spans 13 residues. Trimming pared 3 bases from V and 6 bases from J, leaving 11 bases between. CDR1 and CDR2 from the germline V gene are MNHEY and SMNVEV (reference sequence).

The sample was peripheral blood. The TCR originated in an adult woman with stable Graves' hyperthyroidism. The rearrangement uses TRBV27 and TRBJ1-2; no clear D. The CDR3 nucleotides read TGTGCCAGCAGTTTGATTGGTGGGGATGGCTACACCTTC. Translation: CASSLIGGDGYTF.